One and the same sample provided the 29 T cell receptor beta chains below, sequenced in a study of T cells in Graves' hyperthyroidism and ophthalmopathy. Using RNA transcripts as the source, TCR beta CDR3 regions were amplified. HTBI primers were the set used in a first-round RT-PCR of the TCR CDR3. MiXCR, applied by TCRdb to the multiplex PCR reads, yields one record per CDR3 protein. This sample has around 300,000 distinct CDR3 sequences, with 25% to 30% found just once. The sequencing input was blood. The receptors originated from a man aged 35 to 55 with Graves' hyperthyroidism that later progressed to Graves' ophthalmopathy.

This clonotype was observed at least ten times. This sequence joins TRBV24-1 and TRBJ2-2; a weak D match, TRBD1 (5 bases). V was trimmed by 0 bases and J by 2 bases, leaving 15 bases between them. This CDR3 comprises 18 residues. The germline CDR1 and CDR2 sequences are KGHDR and SFDVKD. As DNA, the CDR3 is TGTGCCACCAGTGATTTGAAATGGCAGGGTATTAACACCGGGGAGCTGTTTTTT. Its translation: CATSDLKWQGINTGELFF.

At least ten counts were recorded for this clonotype. This chain connects TRBV15 to TRBJ1-1; D gene unclear. CDR3 size: 13 residues. Germline loops: CDR1 LNHNV, CDR2 YYDKDF (reference sequence). V was pared by 5 bases and J by 1 base, with 8 bases between. The CDR3 spells CATSLQENTEAFF. CDR3 DNA sequence: TGTGCCACCAGCCTTCAGGAGAACACTGAAGCTTTCTTT.

Ten or more counts support this clonotype. This chain uses TRBV19 with TRBJ1-2, with a possible D match to TRBD1 (6 bases). Germline CDR1 LNHDA, CDR2 SQIVND (reference sequence). The CDR3 runs 13 residues. V was shortened by 6 bases and J by 7 bases, with 15 bases between the two germline ends. CDR3 in amino acids: CASRPAGASGYTF. The CDR3 region has the DNA TGTGCCAGTAGACCAGCGGGGGCTAGTGGCTACACCTTC.

This clonotype has just a few counts. The V call is TRBV12-3 or TRBV12-4, the J call TRBJ2-2; D not resolved. V lost 6 bases and J lost 0, with 14 bases in between. The CDR3 has 16 amino acids. The CDR3 is CASRPTLRPNTGELFF. The DNA for the CDR3 is TGTGCCAGCAGACCCACCCTTCGGCCGAACACCGGGGAGCTGTTTTTT.

This chain joins TRBV30 and TRBJ1-1; D is undetermined. Germline CDR1 is GTSNPN and CDR2 is SVGIG (reference sequence). The CDR3 extends over 13 amino acids. The V gene lost 4 bases and the J gene lost 0 bases, with 9 bases spanning the gap. CDR3 residues: CAWTRDMNTEAFF. CDR3 in DNA: TGTGCCTGGACTAGGGATATGAACACTGAAGCTTTCTTT.

This clonotype was observed many times. The V gene is TRBV20-1, the J gene TRBJ1-2, with D unresolved. The CDR3 covers 12 residues. The germline V and J ends were trimmed by 3 bases and 4 bases, with 9 bases remaining between them. Germline CDR1 DFQATT, CDR2 SNEGSKA (reference sequence). CDR3 loop: CSASYDVYGYTF. CDR3 bases: TGCAGTGCTAGCTACGATGTCTATGGCTACACCTTC.

V and J are TRBV11-1 and TRBJ2-7, with D perhaps TRBD2 (5 bases). Deletions cut 5 bases from V and 1 base from J, with 24 bases between. The CDR3 runs 18 residues. The germline V gene has CDR1 SGHAT and CDR2 FQDESV (reference sequence). The CDR3 is CASSLGLAGLTGSYEQYF. CDR3 sequence (DNA): TGTGCCAGCAGCCTGGGCTTGGCAGGTCTAACGGGGTCCTACGAGCAGTACTTC.

This clonotype showed up many times. V usage is TRBV4-1 and J usage is TRBJ1-1, with D unresolved. Trimming removed 1 base from V and 2 bases from J, with 14 bases in between. CDR1 MGHRA and CDR2 YSYEKL come from the germline V gene. The length of the CDR3 is 16 residues. In DNA form, the CDR3 reads TGCGCCAGCAGCCAAGGAGTCAGTCGGTCAAACACTGAAGCTTTCTTT. Amino acids: CASSQGVSRSNTEAFF.

This clonotype was detected ten times or more. V usage is TRBV30 and J usage is TRBJ2-2, with 9 bases fitting TRBD2. J lost 1 base, V lost 3 bases, and 12 bases had no gene match. The CDR3 is made up of 18 amino acids. CDR1 and CDR2 from the germline V gene are GTSNPN and SVGIG (reference sequence). The CDR3 reads CAWSSPRVAGENTGELFF. In DNA form, the CDR3 reads TGTGCCTGGAGCAGCCCCCGGGTAGCGGGAGAGAACACCGGGGAGCTGTTTTTT.

This clonotype appeared many times. The chain joins TRBV15 to TRBJ1-2, with a tentative D call TRBD1 (6 bases). Germline V lookup: CDR1 LNHNV, CDR2 YYDKDF (reference sequence). This CDR3 has 16 residues. V gave up 0 bases and J gave up 6 bases, with 17 bases separating them. The chain's CDR3 is CATSRDQKGGGNGYTF. CDR3 DNA sequence: TGTGCCACCAGCAGAGATCAAAAGGGGGGCGGAAATGGCTACACCTTC.

This clonotype was observed once. This rearrangement joins TRBV24-1 to TRBJ2-2, with a possible D match to TRBD1 (5 bases). V lost 6 bases and J lost 5, with 12 bases in between. Germline V gene lookup returns CDR1 KGHDR and CDR2 SFDVKD. The CDR3 has 14 residues. CDR3 nucleotides: TGTGCCACCAGTAGGCAGGGTGTGACCGGGGAGCTGTTTTTT. It is translated as CATSRQGVTGELFF.

This clonotype occurred many times. V gene TRBV5-1 combines with J gene TRBJ1-1, with 11 bases aligning to TRBD1. The CDR3 consists of 13 residues. J lost 7 bases, V lost 3 bases, and 2 bases had no gene match. Germline V CDR1 and CDR2: SGHRS, YFSETQ. The CDR3 bases are TGCGCCAGCAGCTGGGACAGGGGGGTTGAAGCTTTCTTT. Translated, it gives CASSWDRGVEAFF.

This clonotype has a count of ten or more. V gene TRBV18 combines with J gene TRBJ1-5; D unresolved. This CDR3 contains 14 residues. Germline CDR1 is KGHSH and CDR2 is LQKENI. V lost 3 bases and J lost 5, with 11 bases in between. The CDR3 protein is CASSPGREDQPQHF. The CDR3 nucleotides read TGTGCCAGCTCACCCGGTCGGGAGGATCAGCCCCAGCATTTT.

As regards this clonotype: A much bigger clone sits one base away, suggesting this may be a read error. The chain joins TRBV7-2 to TRBJ2-4; the D gene is possibly TRBD2 (5 bases). CDR3 length equals 15 residues. Germline V gene sequence: CDR1 SGHTA, CDR2 FQGNSA. The CDR3 here is CASRLVGGAKNIQYF. The CDR3, as DNA: TGTGCCAGCAGATTAGTTGGCGGGGCCAAAAACATTCAGTACTTC.

In its sample, this clonotype was seen many times. This rearrangement joins TRBV28 to TRBJ2-7, with D possibly matching TRBD1 (6 bases). V was trimmed by 6 bases and J by 3 bases, leaving 15 bases between them. Germline CDR1 MDHEN, CDR2 SYDVKM. The CDR3 loop spans 14 amino acids. CDR3 in amino acids: CASRSAVGGYEQYF. CDR3 in DNA: TGTGCCAGCAGGTCCGCTGTAGGGGGCTACGAGCAGTACTTC.

This clonotype was observed at least ten times. The genes are TRBV12-3 or TRBV12-4 and TRBJ1-5; TRBD1 matches at 8 bases. CDR3 length: 15 amino acids. The V and J ends lost 2 bases and 5 bases, in that order; junction bases with no gene match: 5. The CDR3 reads CASSLQGAGDQPQHF. CDR3 nucleotide sequence: TGTGCCAGCAGTTTACAGGGGGCAGGCGATCAGCCCCAGCATTTT.

This clonotype was detected many times. This chain's CDR3 is CASSRVAGWQETQYF. The CDR3 DNA is TGTGCCAGCAGCCGGGTCGCGGGGTGGCAAGAGACCCAGTACTTC. This chain joins TRBV6-5 and TRBJ2-5; maybe TRBD2 (6 bases). The germline V and J ends were trimmed by 6 bases and 2 bases, with 16 bases remaining between them. CDR1 and CDR2 (germline): MNHEY, SVGAGI. The CDR3 runs 15 residues.

The genes are TRBV18 and TRBJ1-5; D uncertain. V gave up 2 bases and J gave up 0 bases, with 14 bases separating them. The CDR3 consists of 17 residues. Germline V gives CDR1 KGHSH, CDR2 LQKENI. Here the CDR3 DNA reads TGTGCCAGCTCACCAGGGAGGAGAACCTATAGCAATCAGCCCCAGCATTTT. It specifies CASSPGRRTYSNQPQHF.

This clonotype came up many times. The V gene is TRBV25-1, the J gene TRBJ2-2; 12 bases match TRBD2. From germline, CDR1 is MGHDK and CDR2 SYGVNS. This CDR3 has 18 amino acids. J gave up 4 bases and V 2 bases, and 8 bases lay outside the gene matches. The CDR3 nucleotides read TGTGCCAGCAGTGAACCGGGACTAGCGGGCCATATCACCGGGGAGCTGTTTTTT. The encoded protein is CASSEPGLAGHITGELFF.

At least ten counts were recorded for this clonotype. The J gene is TRBJ2-5, the V gene TRBV19; 13 nucleotides line up with TRBD2. The CDR3 is 15 amino acids. Losses at the gene ends were 4 bases for V and 10 bases for J; bases not matched to a gene: 9. The germline CDR1 and CDR2 sequences are LNHDA and SQIVND (reference sequence). The CDR3, as DNA: TGTGCCAGTAGTAGACCGGGACTAGCGGGGAGGAACCAGTACTTC. The encoded protein is CASSRPGLAGRNQYF.

This clonotype occurred many times. The chain links TRBV28 to TRBJ1-2; no reliable D call. The V gene's germline CDR1 is MDHEN and CDR2 SYDVKM. V was clipped by 5 bases and J by 7 bases, with 11 bases between them. The CDR3 extends over 12 amino acids. The CDR3 protein is CASSLGLGGYTF. The CDR3 DNA is TGTGCCAGCAGTCTCGGGCTTGGTGGCTACACCTTC.

The V and J genes are TRBV2 and TRBJ2-2; 8 nucleotides align to TRBD2. The CDR3 contains 15 residues. Per the germline V gene, CDR1 is SNHLY and CDR2 is FYNNEI. The V gene end was trimmed by 7 bases and the J gene end by 0 bases; junction bases not matched to a gene: 4. The CDR3 region is CASNRGGANTGELFF. The CDR3 bases are TGTGCCAGCAACCGGGGGGGCGCGAACACCGGGGAGCTGTTTTTT.

This clonotype has at least ten counts. This chain joins TRBV29-1 and TRBJ1-1; TRBD1 aligns across 10 bases. The ends lost 6 bases at V and 2 bases at J; junction bases unmatched: 6. Per the germline V gene, CDR1 is SQVTM and CDR2 is ANQGSEA. This CDR3 is 14 amino acids long. CDR3: CSVRDRGPNTEAFF. The CDR3 bases are TGCAGCGTCCGGGACAGGGGCCCTAACACTGAAGCTTTCTTT.

Ten or more counts support this clonotype. The chain joins TRBV6-1 to TRBJ1-2, with D possibly TRBD1 on 6 matching bases. The CDR3 totals 13 residues. Trimming cost V 4 bases and J 4 bases, with 10 bases left between them. Germline lookup yields CDR1 MNHNS and CDR2 SASEGT. This CDR3 is CASSARGIYGYTF. CDR3 coding DNA: TGTGCCAGCAGTGCAAGGGGGATCTATGGCTACACCTTC.

The chain recombines TRBV7-2 with TRBJ2-7, with D perhaps matching TRBD1 (5 bases). The CDR3 contains 13 residues. V was cut by 4 bases and J by 9 bases, with 16 bases left in between. Germline CDR1 and CDR2: SGHTA and FQGNSA. The CDR3, as DNA: TGTGCCAGCAGCTCCGGACACTCCAACGGGCAGTACTTC. This encodes CASSSGHSNGQYF.

This clonotype has ten or more counts. The rearrangement uses TRBV7-2 and TRBJ2-5; 12 nucleotides match TRBD2. The junction had 8 bases not matched to a gene; V was cut back by 5 bases and J by 4 bases. This CDR3 contains 16 residues. Germline V lookup: CDR1 SGHTA, CDR2 FQGNSA. The CDR3 is CASSPTSGSYGETQYF. The CDR3 DNA is TGTGCCAGCAGCCCGACTAGCGGGAGTTATGGAGAGACCCAGTACTTC.

The gene calls are TRBV11-2 and TRBJ2-2, with TRBD2 matching over 13 bases. Germline V CDR1 and CDR2: SGHAT, FQNNGV. CDR3 length: 18 residues. V was clipped by 0 bases and J by 10 bases; unmatched bases: 11. The CDR3 region is CASSLDEGLAGANEELFF. The CDR3 bases are TGTGCCAGCAGCTTAGATGAAGGACTAGCGGGAGCGAACGAGGAGCTGTTTTTT.

This clonotype was seen many times. V gene TRBV3-1 combines with J gene TRBJ1-1; D is unclear. V was pared by 1 base and J by 4 bases, with 13 bases between. CDR1 LGHDT and CDR2 YNNKEL come from the germline V gene (reference sequence). The CDR3 runs to 15 residues. The CDR3: CASSQGSGRATEAFF. CDR3 in DNA: TGTGCCAGCAGCCAAGGGTCCGGGAGGGCCACTGAAGCTTTCTTT.

Ten or more counts support this clonotype. The V call is TRBV29-1, the J call TRBJ1-1; no definite D call. Trimming left V 6 bases short and J 5 bases short, with 13 bases between. The CDR3 extends over 12 amino acids. From germline, CDR1 is SQVTM and CDR2 ANQGSEA. CDR3 in DNA: TGCAGCGTCCACAATGGAGGGACTGAAGCTTTCTTT. This sequence encodes CSVHNGGTEAFF.